This is a list of T cell receptor beta chains from one sample in a study of beta chain features in type 1 diabetes. Assay used: immunoSEQ multiplex PCR; TCRdb lists only in-frame clones, some missing. This sample yields over 700,000 clones, of which around a sixth are seen a single time; 0.023% belongs to the top ten. Sequencing used naive CD4+ T cells from blood. The source is a woman aged 18-29 years in good health. CDR3s include the opening cysteine and the closing phenylalanine or tryptophan. D genes are given only for firm matches. Clone size is given for some rows only: seen once, a few or many times, or a class if the clone is expanded.

j_call clone_size d_call v_call cdr3_nt cdr3_aa
TRBJ2-5 few TRBD1 TRBV15 TGTGCCACCAGCAGGCCTACAGGGGACCCAGAGACCCAGTACTTC CATSRPTGDPETQYF
TRBJ1-3 once - TRBV4-2 TGTGCCAGCAGCCAAGGGATGCCGGGGCGCTCTGGAAACACCATATATTTT CASSQGMPGRSGNTIYF
TRBJ2-1 - TRBD2 TRBV7-2 TGTGCCAGCAGTCCAACCCCTAGGCGGGAGGTGGAGCAGTTCTTC CASSPTPRREVEQFF
TRBJ1-2 - - TRBV19 TGTGCCAGTAGTATGGCGGGGTACTATGGCTACACCTTC CASSMAGYYGYTF
TRBJ2-1 - TRBD2 TRBV27 TGTGCCACTAGCGGGAGTAGAGTGTACAATGAGCAGTTCTTC CATSGSRVYNEQFF
TRBJ2-7 few - TRBV7-2 TGTGCCAGCAGCTTAGTCCAGAACTACGAGCAGTACTTC CASSLVQNYEQYF
TRBJ2-5 - TRBD2 TRBV29-1 TGCAGCGTAAGGGTGGGGGGGCAAGAGACCCAGTACTTC CSVRVGGQETQYF
TRBJ2-6 - - TRBV5-4 TGTGCCAGCAGCTTGGATCGGTTCTCTGGGGCCAACGTCCTGACTTTC CASSLDRFSGANVLTF
TRBJ2-1 - - TRBV7-9 TGTGCCAGCAGCTTAGGGGGACACTACAATGAGCAGTTCTTC CASSLGGHYNEQFF
TRBJ1-3 - - TRBV18 TGTGCCAGCTCACCAAATCGTCTCGAACTTAGCTCTGGAAACACCATATATTTT CASSPNRLELSSGNTIYF
TRBJ2-2 - - TRBV18 TGTGCCAGCTCACCACGCGCGGGCCAGGGGAGCACCGGGGAGCTGTTTTTT CASSPRAGQGSTGELFF
TRBJ2-6 few - TRBV7-6 TGTGCCAGCAGCTTGGGACCGCGGGTTCGCTCTGGGGCCAACGTCCTGACTTTC CASSLGPRVRSGANVLTF
TRBJ2-2 few TRBD1 TRBV27 TGTGCCAGCAGTCCGCATGGGACAGGGGGGACCACCGGGGAGCTGTTTTTT CASSPHGTGGTTGELFF
TRBJ1-5 few - TRBV19 TGTGCCAGTCAAGGAGGCAATCAGCCCCAGCATTTT CASQGGNQPQHF
TRBJ2-2 - - TRBV7-3 TGTGCCAGCAGCTTAACTGTGACAGCGAACACCGGGGAGCTGTTTTTT CASSLTVTANTGELFF
TRBJ2-5 - TRBD2 TRBV5-1 TGCGCCAGCAGCTTGGGATTGACTAGCGGGAGAGAGACCCAGTACTTC CASSLGLTSGRETQYF
TRBJ2-1 - - TRBV5-6 TGTGCCAGCAGCACCACCCTGACTGGGGCACAGAGGTTCTTC CASSTTLTGAQRFF
TRBJ2-2 few - TRBV6-5 TGTGCCAGCAGTTACGTAACCAACGGGGAGCTGTTTTTT CASSYVTNGELFF
TRBJ2-1 few TRBD2 TRBV18 TGTGCCAGCTCACCACCTGTTACTAGCGGGGGCAATGAGCAGTTCTTC CASSPPVTSGGNEQFF
TRBJ2-1 few TRBD2 TRBV25-1 TGTGCCAGCAGCGCTAGCGGGAGCAGGAATGAGCAGTTCTTC CASSASGSRNEQFF
TRBJ2-5 - TRBD2 TRBV6-5 TGTGCCAGCACGTTAGCGGGAGGGGAGACCCAGTACTTC CASTLAGGETQYF
TRBJ1-5 - - TRBV10-3 TGTGCCATCAGTGAGTCAGCGGGGGGGGTTAGAGGGACCCAGCATTTT CAISESAGGVRGTQHF
TRBJ1-2 - - TRBV28 TGTGCCAGCAGTTCTCTCCACTATGGCTACACCTTC CASSSLHYGYTF
TRBJ1-2 few TRBD1 TRBV6-1 TGTGCCAGCAGTCGGACCGGGACAGCCAACTATGGCTACACCTTC CASSRTGTANYGYTF
TRBJ2-5 - - TRBV6-6 TGTGCCAGCAGCCCTCCCGGGGGCCAAGAGACCCAGTACTTC CASSPPGGQETQYF
TRBJ2-3 few TRBD2 TRBV2 TGTGCCAGCAGTGAACAAGCGGGAGGGCGCACAGATACGCAGTATTTT CASSEQAGGRTDTQYF
TRBJ2-1 few - TRBV28 TGTGCCAGCAGTCTGGTTGGAGGTTCCTACAATGAGCAGTTCTTC CASSLVGGSYNEQFF
TRBJ1-1 - - TRBV28 TGTGCCAGCAGTTTGGGGCTCGCTGAAGCTTTCTTT CASSLGLAEAFF
TRBJ2-1 few TRBD2 TRBV6-6 TGTGCCACCCTAGGGACTAGCGGGAGGAATGAGCAGTTCTTC CATLGTSGRNEQFF
TRBJ2-1 few TRBD1 TRBV13 TGTGCCAGCAGCTACAACAGGGGGACGCTATACAATGAGCAGTTCTTC CASSYNRGTLYNEQFF
TRBJ2-5 few TRBD2 TRBV7-2 TGTGCCAGCCACCTAGCGGGAGGGGAGACCCAGTACTTC CASHLAGGETQYF
TRBJ2-7 few - TRBV4-2 TGTGCCAGCAGCCAAGACGGGTCCGGGGCAGGGCACCTCTACGAGCAGTACTTC CASSQDGSGAGHLYEQYF
TRBJ1-3 - - TRBV5-8 TGTGCCAGCAGCGTTAGGTGGGCCTTCTCTGGAAACACCATATATTTT CASSVRWAFSGNTIYF
TRBJ2-1 - - TRBV6-5 TGTGCCAGCAGTTACTCCGGGGCACTTTACAATGAGCAGTTCTTC CASSYSGALYNEQFF
TRBJ1-3 few - TRBV29-1 TGCAGCGTTGTTTATACCTCTGGAAACACCATATATTTT CSVVYTSGNTIYF
TRBJ1-2 once - TRBV10-2 TGCGCCAGCAGCGGCGGGACCTATGGCTACACCTTC CASSGGTYGYTF
TRBJ2-7 few TRBD2 TRBV4-1 TGCGCCAGCAGCCAAGACCCCACCACTAGCGGGAGGGCCTACGAGCAGTACTTC CASSQDPTTSGRAYEQYF
TRBJ2-4 - TRBD1 TRBV7-2 TGTGCCAGCAGCTTGGGACAGAGGCCAAACATTCAGTACTTC CASSLGQRPNIQYF
TRBJ2-7 - - TRBV11-2 TGTGCCAGTGGCCTAAAAGGAGGGTCCTACGAGCAGTACTTC CASGLKGGSYEQYF
TRBJ2-6 few - TRBV5-4 TGTGCCAGCGGCGGGTCCCCTCCCTCTGGGGCCAACGTCCTGACTTTC CASGGSPPSGANVLTF
TRBJ2-2 few - TRBV5-6 TGTGCCAGCAGCTTAGGAGGGACTAACACCGGGGAGCTGTTTTTT CASSLGGTNTGELFF
TRBJ2-7 - TRBD1 TRBV10-3 TGTGCCATCCGGGACAGGGCCTACGAGCAGTACTTC CAIRDRAYEQYF
TRBJ2-1 - - TRBV20-1 TGCAGCGCTATCCTCAATGAGCAGTTCTTC CSAILNEQFF
TRBJ1-3 few - TRBV10-3 TGTGCCATCAGTCCTGGGAATGGAAACACCATATATTTT CAISPGNGNTIYF
TRBJ1-2 - - TRBV27 TGTGCCACCTCGGACAGCAACTATGGCTACACCTTC CATSDSNYGYTF
TRBJ2-1 - TRBD2 TRBV18 TGTGCCAGCTCATCCCTAGCGGGAGCCCACAATGAGCAGTTCTTC CASSSLAGAHNEQFF
TRBJ1-3 - TRBD1 TRBV29-1 TGCAGCGTTGGGGGACAGGATGGTGGAAACACCATATATTTT CSVGGQDGGNTIYF
TRBJ2-1 - - TRBV4-3 TGCGCCAGCAGCCAAGATCAGTACCGCTCCTACAATGAGCAGTTCTTC CASSQDQYRSYNEQFF
TRBJ2-7 - - TRBV5-6 TGTGCCAGCAGCTTGGATGGCGGAATCTACGAGCAGTACTTC CASSLDGGIYEQYF
TRBJ2-4 - - TRBV12-5 TGTGCTAGTGGTTTCAGGGGGGAGGCCAAAAACATTCAGTACTTC CASGFRGEAKNIQYF
TRBJ1-2 - - TRBV9 TGTGCCAGCAGCGCACACTGGGATATGGGCTATGGCTACACCTTC CASSAHWDMGYGYTF
TRBJ1-2 few - TRBV4-3 TGCGCCAGCAGCCAAGATACGAGGGCTAACTATGGCTACACCTTC CASSQDTRANYGYTF